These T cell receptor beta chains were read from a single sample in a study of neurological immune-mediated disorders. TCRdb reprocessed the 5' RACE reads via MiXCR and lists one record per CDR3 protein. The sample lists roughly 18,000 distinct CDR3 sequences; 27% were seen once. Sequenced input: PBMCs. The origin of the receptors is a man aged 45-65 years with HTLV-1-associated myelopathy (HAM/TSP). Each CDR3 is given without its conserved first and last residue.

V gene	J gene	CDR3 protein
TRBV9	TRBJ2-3	ASSPLWKKDTQY
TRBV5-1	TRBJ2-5	ASSFSAGGEETQY
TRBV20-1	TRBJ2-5	SALSGGAAETQY
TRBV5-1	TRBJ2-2	ASSPRLGWTGELF
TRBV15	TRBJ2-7	ATSVGSGSTYEQY
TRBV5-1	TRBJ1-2	ASSLVAQDYGYT
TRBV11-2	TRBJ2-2	ASSLFSRQGSGELF
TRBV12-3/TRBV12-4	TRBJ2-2	ASKLGGSSGELF
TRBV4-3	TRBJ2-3	ASSQDPSGGVRADTQY
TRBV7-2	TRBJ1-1	ASSFYICSASSGNTEAF
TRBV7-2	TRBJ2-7	ASSLEAIYEQY
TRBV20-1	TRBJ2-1	SARDIGANEQF
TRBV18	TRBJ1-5	ASSLSGSGQPQH
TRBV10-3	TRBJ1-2	AISGQGAANYGYT
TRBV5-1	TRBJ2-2	ASSLEPAGGPIGELF
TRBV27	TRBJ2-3	ASSQGLAGGTDTQY
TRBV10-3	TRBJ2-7	AISEGDRTTYEQY
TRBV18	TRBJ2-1	ASAGTSGYNEQF
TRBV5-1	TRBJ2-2	ASSLGQGTGELF
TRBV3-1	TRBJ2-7	ASSQGSTSGGEQY
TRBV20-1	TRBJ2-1	SARPLAGTGPVGEQF
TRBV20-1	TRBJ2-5	SAPPGQGQTQY
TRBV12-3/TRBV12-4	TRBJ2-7	ASSQVEGLFRRSSYEQY
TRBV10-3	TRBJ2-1	AISEYQTGGKHEQF
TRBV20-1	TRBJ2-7	SAKLGTYEQY
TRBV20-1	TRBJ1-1	SGPGTANTEAF
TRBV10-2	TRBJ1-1	ASIKSGTGMGKNTEAF
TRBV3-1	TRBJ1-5	ASSKSGTGQPQH
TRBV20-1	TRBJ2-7	SARDLGLLNEQY